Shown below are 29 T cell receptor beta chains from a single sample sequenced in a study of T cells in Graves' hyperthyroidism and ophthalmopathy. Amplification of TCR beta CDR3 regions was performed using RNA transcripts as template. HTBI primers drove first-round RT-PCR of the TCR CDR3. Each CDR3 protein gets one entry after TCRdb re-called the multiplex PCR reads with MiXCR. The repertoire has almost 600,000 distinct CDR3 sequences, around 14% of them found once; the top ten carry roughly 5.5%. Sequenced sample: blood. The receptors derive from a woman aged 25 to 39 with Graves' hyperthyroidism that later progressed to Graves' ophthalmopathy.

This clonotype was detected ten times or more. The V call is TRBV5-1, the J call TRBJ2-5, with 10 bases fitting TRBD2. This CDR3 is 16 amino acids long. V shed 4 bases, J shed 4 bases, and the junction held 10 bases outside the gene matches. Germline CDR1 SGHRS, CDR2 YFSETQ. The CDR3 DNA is TGCGCCAGCAGCCGAAGCGGGAGGGCCGTTGGAGAGACCCAGTACTTC. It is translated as CASSRSGRAVGETQYF.

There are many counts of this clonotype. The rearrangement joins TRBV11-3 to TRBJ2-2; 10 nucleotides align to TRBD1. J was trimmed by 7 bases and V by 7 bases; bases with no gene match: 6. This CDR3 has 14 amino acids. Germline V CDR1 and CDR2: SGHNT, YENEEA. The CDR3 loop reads CASTGGTGDGELFF. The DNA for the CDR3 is TGTGCCAGCACTGGAGGGACAGGGGACGGGGAGCTGTTTTTT.

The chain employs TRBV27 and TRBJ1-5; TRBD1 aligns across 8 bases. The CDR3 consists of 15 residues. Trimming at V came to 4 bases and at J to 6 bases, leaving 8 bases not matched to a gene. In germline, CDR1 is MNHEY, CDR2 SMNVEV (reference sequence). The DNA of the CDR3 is TGTGCCAGCAGTTCGTCTTCAGGGGGCCCTCAGCCCCAGCATTTT. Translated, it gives CASSSSSGGPQPQHF.

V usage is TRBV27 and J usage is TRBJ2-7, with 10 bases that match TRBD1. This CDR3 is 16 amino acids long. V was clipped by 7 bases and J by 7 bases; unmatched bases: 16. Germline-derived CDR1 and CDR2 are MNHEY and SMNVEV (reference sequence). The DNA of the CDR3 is TGTGCCAGCATTACTCGGGAGGGGACAGGGGCTGGGGAGCAGTACTTC. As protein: CASITREGTGAGEQYF.

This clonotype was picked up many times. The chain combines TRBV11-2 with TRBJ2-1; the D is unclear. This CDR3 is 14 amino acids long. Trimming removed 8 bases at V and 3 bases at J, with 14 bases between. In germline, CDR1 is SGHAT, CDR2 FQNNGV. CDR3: CASALTGSYNEQFF. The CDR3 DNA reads TGTGCCAGCGCTCTTACGGGCAGCTACAATGAGCAGTTCTTC.

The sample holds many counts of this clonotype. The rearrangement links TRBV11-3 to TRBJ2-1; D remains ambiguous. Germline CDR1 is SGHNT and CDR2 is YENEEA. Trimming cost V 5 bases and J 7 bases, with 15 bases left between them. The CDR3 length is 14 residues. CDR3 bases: TGTGCCAGCAGCCTTGGATGGGCCGGGAATGAGCAGTTCTTC. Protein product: CASSLGWAGNEQFF.

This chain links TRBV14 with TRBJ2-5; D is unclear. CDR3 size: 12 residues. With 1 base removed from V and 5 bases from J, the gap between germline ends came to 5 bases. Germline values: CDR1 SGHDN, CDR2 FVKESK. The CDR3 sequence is CASSQGWETQYF. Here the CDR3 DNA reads TGTGCCAGCAGCCAAGGCTGGGAGACCCAGTACTTC.

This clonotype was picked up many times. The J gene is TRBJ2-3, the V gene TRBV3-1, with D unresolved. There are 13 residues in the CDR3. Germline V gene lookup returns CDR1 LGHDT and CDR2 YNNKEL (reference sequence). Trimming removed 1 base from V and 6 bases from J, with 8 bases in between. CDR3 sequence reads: CASSQVWADTQYF. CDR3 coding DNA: TGTGCCAGCAGCCAAGTTTGGGCCGATACGCAGTATTTT.

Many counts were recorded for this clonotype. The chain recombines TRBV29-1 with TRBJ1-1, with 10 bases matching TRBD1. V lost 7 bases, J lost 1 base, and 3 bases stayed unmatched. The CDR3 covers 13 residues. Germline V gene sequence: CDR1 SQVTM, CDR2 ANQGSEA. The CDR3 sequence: CSAWTGGNTEAFF. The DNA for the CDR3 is TGCAGCGCGTGGACAGGGGGGAACACTGAAGCTTTCTTT. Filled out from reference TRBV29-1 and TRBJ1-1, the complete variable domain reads SAVISQKPSRDICQRGTSLTIQCQVDSQVTMMFWYRQQPGQSLTLIATANQGSEATYESGFVIDKFPISRPNLTFSTLTVSNMSPEDSSIYLCSAWTGGNTEAFFGQGTRLTVV.

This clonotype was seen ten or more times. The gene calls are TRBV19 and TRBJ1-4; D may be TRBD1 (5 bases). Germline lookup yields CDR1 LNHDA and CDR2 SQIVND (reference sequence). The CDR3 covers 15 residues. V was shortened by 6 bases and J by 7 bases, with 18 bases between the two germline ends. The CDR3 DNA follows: TGTGCCAGTAGAGACGTCGGGACTAACAGTGAAAAACTGTTTTTT. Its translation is CASRDVGTNSEKLFF.

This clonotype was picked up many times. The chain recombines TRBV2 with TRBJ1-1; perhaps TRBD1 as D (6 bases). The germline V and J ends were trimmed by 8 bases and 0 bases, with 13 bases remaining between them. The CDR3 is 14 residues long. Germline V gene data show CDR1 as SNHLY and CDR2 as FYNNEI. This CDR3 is CASGPQGMNTEAFF. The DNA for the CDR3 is TGTGCCAGCGGCCCTCAGGGGATGAACACTGAAGCTTTCTTT.

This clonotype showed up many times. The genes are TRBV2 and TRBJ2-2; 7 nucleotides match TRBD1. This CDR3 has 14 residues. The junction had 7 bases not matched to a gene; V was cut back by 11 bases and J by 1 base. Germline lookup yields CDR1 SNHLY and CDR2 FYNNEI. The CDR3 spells CAGARDRNTGELFF. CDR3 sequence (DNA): TGTGCCGGTGCACGGGACAGGAACACCGGGGAGCTGTTTTTT.

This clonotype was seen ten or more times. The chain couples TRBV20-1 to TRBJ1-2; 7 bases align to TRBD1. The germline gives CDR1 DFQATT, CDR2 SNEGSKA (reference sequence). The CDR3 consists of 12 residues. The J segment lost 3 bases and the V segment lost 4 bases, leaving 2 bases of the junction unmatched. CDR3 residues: CSAKTGHYGYTF. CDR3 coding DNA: TGCAGTGCTAAGACAGGGCACTATGGCTACACCTTC.

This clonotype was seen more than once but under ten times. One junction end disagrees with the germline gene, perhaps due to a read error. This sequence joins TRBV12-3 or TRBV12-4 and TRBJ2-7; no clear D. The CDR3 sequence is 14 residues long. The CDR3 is CASSSDPVSHEQYF. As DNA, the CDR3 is TGTGCCAGCAGCTCAGACCCCGTCTCCCACGAGCAGTACTTC.

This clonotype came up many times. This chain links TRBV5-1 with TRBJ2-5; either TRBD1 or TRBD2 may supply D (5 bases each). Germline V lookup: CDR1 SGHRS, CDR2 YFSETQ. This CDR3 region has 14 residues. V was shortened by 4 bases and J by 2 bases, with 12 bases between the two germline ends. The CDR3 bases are TGCGCCAGCAGCGCCAGGGACGGACAAGAGACCCAGTACTTC. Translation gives CASSARDGQETQYF.

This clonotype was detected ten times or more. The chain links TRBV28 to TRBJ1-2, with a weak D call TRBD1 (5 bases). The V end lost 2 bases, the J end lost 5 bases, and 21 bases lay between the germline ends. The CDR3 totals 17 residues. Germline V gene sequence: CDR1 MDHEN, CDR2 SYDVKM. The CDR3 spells CASSLSLPGRKDYGYTF. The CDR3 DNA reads TGTGCCAGCAGTTTAAGTCTTCCAGGGAGAAAGGATTATGGCTACACCTTC.

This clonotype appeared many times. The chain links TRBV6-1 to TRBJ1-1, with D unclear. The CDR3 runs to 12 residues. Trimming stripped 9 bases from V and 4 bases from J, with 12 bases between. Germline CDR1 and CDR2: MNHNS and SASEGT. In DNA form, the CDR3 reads TGTGCCAGTAGATACAGCCTCACTGAAGCTTTCTTT. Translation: CASRYSLTEAFF.

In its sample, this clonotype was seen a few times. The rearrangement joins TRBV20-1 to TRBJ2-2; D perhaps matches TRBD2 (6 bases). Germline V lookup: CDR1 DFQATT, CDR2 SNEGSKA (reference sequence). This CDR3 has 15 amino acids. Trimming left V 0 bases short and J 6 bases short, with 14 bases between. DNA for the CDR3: TGCAGTGCTAGAGATTGGGAGACTAGATCCGGGGAGCTGTTTTTT. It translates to CSARDWETRSGELFF.

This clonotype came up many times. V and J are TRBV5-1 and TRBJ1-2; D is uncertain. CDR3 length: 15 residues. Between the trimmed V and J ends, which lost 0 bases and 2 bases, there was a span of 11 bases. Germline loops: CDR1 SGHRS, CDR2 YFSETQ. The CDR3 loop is CASSLGQSGNYGYTF. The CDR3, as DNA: TGCGCCAGCAGCTTGGGTCAGAGTGGAAACTATGGCTACACCTTC.

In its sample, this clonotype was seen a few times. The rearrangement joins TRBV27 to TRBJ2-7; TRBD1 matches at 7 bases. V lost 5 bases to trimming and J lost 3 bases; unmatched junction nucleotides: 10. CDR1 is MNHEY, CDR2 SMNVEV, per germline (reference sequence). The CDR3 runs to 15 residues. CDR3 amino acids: CASSPEVTGSYEQYF. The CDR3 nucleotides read TGTGCCAGCAGTCCCGAGGTGACAGGGAGCTACGAGCAGTACTTC.

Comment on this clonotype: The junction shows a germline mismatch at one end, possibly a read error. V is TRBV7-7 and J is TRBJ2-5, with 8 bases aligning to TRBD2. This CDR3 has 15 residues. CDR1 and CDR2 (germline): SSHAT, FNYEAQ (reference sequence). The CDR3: CASSLGGRFQETQYF. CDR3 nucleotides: TGTGCTAGCAGCTTAGGCGGGAGGTTCCAAGAGACCCAGTACTTC.

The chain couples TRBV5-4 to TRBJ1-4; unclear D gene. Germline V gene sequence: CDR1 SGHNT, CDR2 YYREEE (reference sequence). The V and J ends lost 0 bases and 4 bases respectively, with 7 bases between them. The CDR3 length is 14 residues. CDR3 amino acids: CASSLEGLNEKLFF. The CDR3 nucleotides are TGTGCCAGCAGCTTGGAAGGGCTTAATGAAAAACTGTTTTTT.

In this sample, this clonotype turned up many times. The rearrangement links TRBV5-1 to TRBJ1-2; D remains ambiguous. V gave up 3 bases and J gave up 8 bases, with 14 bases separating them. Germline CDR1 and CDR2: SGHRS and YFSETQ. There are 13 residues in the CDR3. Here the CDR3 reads CASSSESLVGYTF. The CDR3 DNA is TGCGCCAGCAGCTCCGAGTCTTTAGTCGGCTACACCTTC.

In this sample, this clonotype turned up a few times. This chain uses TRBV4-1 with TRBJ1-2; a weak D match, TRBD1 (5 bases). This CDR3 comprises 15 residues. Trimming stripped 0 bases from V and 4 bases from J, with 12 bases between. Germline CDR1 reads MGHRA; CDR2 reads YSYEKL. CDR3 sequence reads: CASSQDPGPRYGYTF. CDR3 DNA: TGCGCCAGCAGCCAAGATCCAGGGCCCCGCTATGGCTACACCTTC.

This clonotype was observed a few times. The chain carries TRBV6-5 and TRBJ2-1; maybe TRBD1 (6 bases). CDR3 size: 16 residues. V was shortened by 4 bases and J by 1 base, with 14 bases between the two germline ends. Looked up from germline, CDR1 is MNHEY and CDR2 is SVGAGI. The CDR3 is CASSLEGGKSYNEQFF. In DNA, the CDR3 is TGTGCCAGCAGTTTGGAAGGGGGTAAATCCTACAATGAGCAGTTCTTC.

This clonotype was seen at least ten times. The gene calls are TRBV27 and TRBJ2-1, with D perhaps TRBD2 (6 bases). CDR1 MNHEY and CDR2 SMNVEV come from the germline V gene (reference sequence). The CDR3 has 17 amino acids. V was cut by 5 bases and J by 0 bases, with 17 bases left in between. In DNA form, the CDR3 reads TGTGCCAGCAGTCGTCGATTAGCGGAGAGCTCCTACAATGAGCAGTTCTTC. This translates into CASSRRLAESSYNEQFF.

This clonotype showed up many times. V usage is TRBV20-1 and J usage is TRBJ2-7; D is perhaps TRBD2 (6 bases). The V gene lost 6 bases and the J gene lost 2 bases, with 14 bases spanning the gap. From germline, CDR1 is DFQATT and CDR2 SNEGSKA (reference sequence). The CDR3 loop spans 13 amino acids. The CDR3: CSARLSGTYEQYF. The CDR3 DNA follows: TGCAGTGCGCGACTTAGCGGAACCTACGAGCAGTACTTC.

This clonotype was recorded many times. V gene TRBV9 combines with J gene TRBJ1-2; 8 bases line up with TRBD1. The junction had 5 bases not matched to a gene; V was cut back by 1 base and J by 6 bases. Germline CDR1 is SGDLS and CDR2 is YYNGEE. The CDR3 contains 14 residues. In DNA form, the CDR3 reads TGTGCCAGCAGCGTAAATGGACAGGGAAATGGCTACACCTTC. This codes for CASSVNGQGNGYTF. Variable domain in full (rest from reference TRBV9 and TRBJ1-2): DSGVTQTPKHLITATGQRVTLRCSPRSGDLSVYWYQQSLDQGLQFLIQYYNGEERAKGNILERFSAQQFPDLHSELNLSSLELGDSALYFCASSVNGQGNGYTFGSGTRLTVV.

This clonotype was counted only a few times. The CDR3 region is CAWRHKGTSGRQYF. The CDR3 DNA reads TGTGCCTGGAGACATAAAGGGACTAGCGGGAGGCAGTATTTT. The chain combines TRBV30 with TRBJ2-3; 14 positions match TRBD2. The V and J ends lost 3 bases and 11 bases, in that order; junction bases with no gene match: 7. CDR3 length: 14 amino acids. Germline loops: CDR1 GTSNPN, CDR2 SVGIG (reference sequence).